The 4 T cell receptor beta chains in this list originate from one sample, sequenced in a study of cytomegalovirus exposure and HLA in healthy donors. The PCR contained 60 Vbeta and 13 Jbeta primers. Data came from immunoSEQ multiplex PCR; TCRdb stores just in-frame clones and leaves some out. Of some 95,000 clones in the sample, around three quarters are singletons; the top ten hold less than 8%. Sample: PBMCs. The receptor set was obtained from a man aged 30-40 years in good health and CMV-seronegative.

The chain has TRBV29-1 and TRBJ2-7, with D perhaps matching TRBD2 (6 bases). The CDR3 is made up of 13 amino acids. Germline CDR1 SQVTM, CDR2 ANQGSEA. Between the trimmed V and J ends, which lost 6 bases and 7 bases, there was a span of 19 bases. CDR3 DNA: TGCAGCGTCGCGGGACTTGGAGGAAGAGAGCAGTACTTC. Translation: CSVAGLGGREQYF.

The chain is built from TRBV6-5 and TRBJ2-5; D perhaps matches TRBD2 (6 bases). V was clipped by 5 bases and J by 5 bases, with 18 bases between them. Germline CDR1 is MNHEY and CDR2 is SVGAGI. CDR3 length: 15 amino acids. CDR3 amino acids: CASSRGLPQWETQYF. The CDR3 DNA follows: TGTGCCAGCAGTAGGGGACTCCCCCAGTGGGAGACCCAGTACTTC.

The sample holds a few counts of this clone. The V and J genes are TRBV5-1 and TRBJ2-1; 7 positions match TRBD2. Trimming at V came to 0 bases and at J to 5 bases, leaving 5 bases not matched to a gene. This CDR3 contains 15 residues. Germline V CDR1 and CDR2: SGHRS, YFSETQ. The CDR3 here is CASSLAASGDNEQFF. The DNA of the CDR3 is TGCGCCAGCAGCTTGGCGGCTAGCGGTGACAATGAGCAGTTCTTC.

The CDR3 region has the DNA TGTGCCAGCAGCGACCGGAGGGGATCCTACGAGCAGTACTTC. Translation gives CASSDRRGSYEQYF. The V and J genes are TRBV13 and TRBJ2-7; perhaps TRBD2 as D (6 bases). The CDR3 runs 14 residues. V dropped 5 bases and J dropped 1 base, with 12 bases sitting between them. CDR1 and CDR2 (germline): PRHDT, FYEKMQ (reference sequence).